The clone carrying this T cell receptor beta chain occurred many times. This sample is part of a study of T cells in Graves' hyperthyroidism and ophthalmopathy. Researchers took RNA transcripts and amplified the TCR beta CDR3 regions from them. When the TCR CDR3 underwent first-round RT-PCR, the HTBI primer set was used. TCRdb re-analysed the multiplex PCR reads in MiXCR, keeping a single row per CDR3 protein. Of roughly 380,000 distinct CDR3 sequences listed, roughly 13% were seen once; the top ten hold roughly 4.8%. Germline V gene lookup returns CDR1 SGHAT and CDR2 FQNNGV. With 4 bases removed from V and 2 bases from J, the gap between germline ends came to 13 bases. The CDR3 is 15 residues long.

The clonotype comes from a woman aged 18-29 years with Graves' hyperthyroidism. This chain joins TRBV11-2 and TRBJ2-3; a weak D match, TRBD2 (5 bases). Material: blood. The CDR3 loop is CASSSSGFPTDTQYF. In DNA, the CDR3 is TGTGCCAGCAGCTCGTCGGGGTTCCCCACAGATACGCAGTATTTT.